The 16 T cell receptor beta chains below were found in one sample sequenced in a study of cytomegalovirus exposure and HLA in healthy donors. PCR primers comprised 60 Vbeta and 13 Jbeta primers. Some clones are missing from TCRdb's copy, which holds only in-frame ones; the method was immunoSEQ multiplex PCR. This repertoire shows more than 150,000 clones, around 80% found once; its top ten account for 1.3% to 1.5%. The sequenced sample consisted of PBMCs. These receptors originate from a girl aged 10 to 17 in good health and CMV-seropositive.

V usage is TRBV7-9 and J usage is TRBJ1-1, with a possible D match to TRBD1 (5 bases). Per the germline V gene, CDR1 is SEHNR and CDR2 is FQNEAQ (reference sequence). The V end lost 1 base, the J end lost 4 bases, and 10 bases lay between the germline ends. The CDR3 is 14 amino acids. This CDR3 reads CASSLEAGTTEAFF. For the CDR3, the DNA is TGTGCCAGCAGCTTAGAAGCGGGGACCACTGAAGCTTTCTTT.

The chain links TRBV5-1 to TRBJ2-7; TRBD1 matches at 9 bases. The CDR3 contains 19 residues. Per germline, CDR1 SGHRS and CDR2 YFSETQ. Trimming took 0 bases from V and 4 from J; bases not matched to a gene: 17. CDR3 DNA: TGCGCCAGCAGCTTGGGTAGTGGGACGGACAGGGGAAACCTGTACGAGCAGTACTTC. Translation: CASSLGSGTDRGNLYEQYF. The variable domain in full, with the rest retrieved from reference TRBV5-1 and TRBJ2-7, is KAGVTQTPRYLIKTRGQQVTLSCSPISGHRSVSWYQQTPGQGLQFLFEYFSETQRNKGNFPGRFSGRQFSNSRSEMNVSTLELGDSALYLCASSLGSGTDRGNLYEQYFGPGTRLTVT.

The rearrangement links TRBV19 to TRBJ1-5; the D is unclear. The CDR3 spans 14 residues. V lost 4 bases and J 1 base, leaving 8 bases between the germline ends. Germline V gene data show CDR1 as LNHDA and CDR2 as SQIVND (reference sequence). The CDR3: CASSKRQSNQPQHF. The CDR3 DNA is TGTGCCAGTAGTAAGCGGCAGAGCAATCAGCCCCAGCATTTT.

V is TRBV11-2 and J is TRBJ1-1; D is unclear. This CDR3 comprises 14 residues. V was trimmed by 5 bases and J by 1 base, leaving 11 bases between them. In germline, CDR1 is SGHAT, CDR2 FQNNGV. In DNA form, the CDR3 reads TGTGCCAGCAGCGGTAGCCGGGGGAACACTGAAGCTTTCTTT. It encodes CASSGSRGNTEAFF. Full variable domain (rest looked up from reference TRBV11-2 and TRBJ1-1): EAGVAQSPRYKIIEKRQSVAFWCNPISGHATLYWYQQILGQGPKLLIQFQNNGVVDDSQLPKDRFSAERLKGVDSTLKIQPAKLEDSAVYLCASSGSRGNTEAFFGQGTRLTVV.

Written as DNA, the CDR3 is TGCGCCAGCAGCTTGGCACTAGCGGGAGGGCTCAATGAGCAGTTCTTC. Translation gives CASSLALAGGLNEQFF. The V call is TRBV5-1, the J call TRBJ2-1; TRBD2 matches at 13 bases. The CDR3 loop spans 16 amino acids. Trimming took 0 bases from V and 6 from J; bases not matched to a gene: 3. Germline V gene lookup returns CDR1 SGHRS and CDR2 YFSETQ. The full variable domain, its missing parts supplied by reference TRBV5-1 and TRBJ2-1, is KAGVTQTPRYLIKTRGQQVTLSCSPISGHRSVSWYQQTPGQGLQFLFEYFSETQRNKGNFPGRFSGRQFSNSRSEMNVSTLELGDSALYLCASSLALAGGLNEQFFGPGTRLTVL.

The chain employs TRBV6-9 and TRBJ1-5; no firm D call. The CDR3 has 15 amino acids. Germline loops: CDR1 MNHGY, CDR2 SVAAGI. Between the trimmed V and J ends, which lost 4 bases and 1 base, there was a span of 11 bases. The CDR3 protein is CASSSPYRSNQPQHF. In DNA form, the CDR3 reads TGTGCCAGCAGTTCCCCCTACCGCAGCAATCAGCCCCAGCATTTT.

The rearrangement links TRBV7-2 to TRBJ2-7; TRBD2 matches at 8 bases. Trimming at V came to 1 base and at J to 1 base, leaving 9 bases not matched to a gene. This CDR3 comprises 17 residues. Germline loops: CDR1 SGHTA, CDR2 FQGNSA. The CDR3, as DNA: TGTGCCAGCAGCTTAGGGATCGGGAGGGCCCGTTCCTACGAGCAGTACTTC. Amino acid sequence: CASSLGIGRARSYEQYF.

This clone was recorded only once. The chain is built from TRBV9 and TRBJ1-1, with D maybe TRBD1 (5 bases). The V end lost 0 bases, the J end lost 3 bases, and 9 bases lay between the germline ends. The CDR3 has 14 amino acids. Germline loops: CDR1 SGDLS, CDR2 YYNGEE. The CDR3 DNA follows: TGTGCCAGCAGCGTAGGGGGCAGGGACACTGAAGCTTTCTTT. Residues: CASSVGGRDTEAFF. Full variable domain (outside the CDR3, taken from reference TRBV9 and TRBJ1-1): DSGVTQTPKHLITATGQRVTLRCSPRSGDLSVYWYQQSLDQGLQFLIQYYNGEERAKGNILERFSAQQFPDLHSELNLSSLELGDSALYFCASSVGGRDTEAFFGQGTRLTVV.

This clone has only one observation. The chain uses TRBV29-1 and TRBJ1-1; 11 nucleotides line up with TRBD1. CDR3 length equals 14 residues. Germline V CDR1 and CDR2: SQVTM, ANQGSEA. J gave up 4 bases and V 1 base, and 2 bases lay outside the gene matches. The CDR3 region is CSVEGGTGGTEAFF. The CDR3 region has the DNA TGCAGCGTTGAAGGGGGGACAGGGGGCACTGAAGCTTTCTTT.

A single count supports this clone. V usage is TRBV5-1 and J usage is TRBJ2-5, with D maybe TRBD1 (6 bases). Germline V gene sequence: CDR1 SGHRS, CDR2 YFSETQ. The CDR3 loop spans 13 amino acids. The ends were cut back, 1 base at V and 5 bases at J, with 9 bases in the middle. CDR3 DNA: TGCGCCAGCAGCTTGACAGGGTGGGAGACCCAGTACTTC. Translated: CASSLTGWETQYF.

The chain employs TRBV19 and TRBJ1-3; D gene uncertain. There are 14 residues in the CDR3. Trimming shortened V by 1 base and J by 0 bases, and 4 bases separated the two germline ends. The germline V gene encodes CDR1 LNHDA and CDR2 SQIVND (reference sequence). The CDR3 nucleotides are TGTGCCAGTAGTATAGGGAGCTCTGGAAACACCATATATTTT. Translated: CASSIGSSGNTIYF.

The rearrangement links TRBV30 to TRBJ2-3; 10 bases map to TRBD2. In germline, CDR1 is GTSNPN, CDR2 SVGIG (reference sequence). This CDR3 is built from 16 residues. The V gene end was trimmed by 4 bases and the J gene end by 6 bases; junction bases not matched to a gene: 13. The CDR3 DNA reads as TGTGCCTGGACAGGAAGGAGACTAGCGGGTGCGGATACGCAGTATTTT. It specifies CAWTGRRLAGADTQYF.

The rearrangement uses TRBV4-3 and TRBJ1-2, with 7 bases aligning to TRBD1. The CDR3 covers 17 residues. With V trimmed by 0 bases and J by 7 bases, 14 bases remained unmatched. Germline V gene sequence: CDR1 LGHNA, CDR2 YSLEER. CDR3 nucleotide sequence: TGCGCCAGCAGCCAAGATATCTATGGGCAGGGGGAAACTGGCTACACCTTC. This codes for CASSQDIYGQGETGYTF.

The rearrangement joins TRBV7-9 to TRBJ2-7, with 11 bases aligning to TRBD2. V was clipped by 1 base and J by 3 bases; unmatched bases: 5. The length of the CDR3 is 16 residues. Germline lookup yields CDR1 SEHNR and CDR2 FQNEAQ (reference sequence). This CDR3 is CASSLGVGTSGYEQYF. For the CDR3, the DNA is TGTGCCAGCAGCTTAGGTGTAGGGACTAGCGGCTACGAGCAGTACTTC.

This chain joins TRBV20-1 and TRBJ2-3, with D possibly being TRBD2 (6 bases). The V gene lost 6 bases and the J gene lost 5 bases, with 9 bases spanning the gap. The CDR3 is 11 residues long. Germline CDR1 is DFQATT and CDR2 is SNEGSKA (reference sequence). This chain's CDR3 is CSAGGRDTQYF. The CDR3 DNA follows: TGCAGTGCCGGAGGGAGAGATACGCAGTATTTT.

A remark on this clone: The same CDR3 also results from other DNA sequences found in this sample. The chain recombines TRBV27 with TRBJ2-7; no clear D. The germline V and J ends were trimmed by 3 bases and 2 bases, with 8 bases remaining between them. This CDR3 spans 13 amino acids. Per germline, CDR1 MNHEY and CDR2 SMNVEV (reference sequence). CDR3: CASSLSRAYEQYF. The CDR3 DNA reads as TGTGCCAGCAGTTTGTCTCGTGCCTACGAGCAGTACTTC.